A selection of T cell receptor beta chains follows, all from one sample in a study of glioma-infiltrating T cells. TCRdb analysed the multiplex PCR reads with MiXCR anew, one entry per CDR3 protein. The sample yields roughly 200,000 distinct CDR3 sequences, over 30% seen once. Sequences were obtained from glioma tissue, nonneoplastic brain tissue, or PBMCs (not recorded which). The source is a human donor with low-grade glioma or glioblastoma, undergoing nonglioma brain surgery, or in good health (not recorded which). Each CDR3 is given with its conserved first and last residue. Each record gives: J gene, clone size, V gene, D gene, CDR3 DNA, CDR3 protein. D genes are given only for firm matches. Part of the rows lack a size; the others show once, few, many or a class for expanded clones.

j_gene: TRBJ2-7
abundance: NA
v_gene: TRBV5-1
d_gene: TRBD2
CDR3nt: TGCGCCAGCAGCTTCCGGGGAGCGGGAGTTTCCTACGAGCAGTACTTC
CDR3aa: CASSFRGAGVSYEQYF

j_gene: TRBJ2-7
abundance: few
v_gene: TRBV6-9
d_gene: TRBD2
CDR3nt: TGTGCCAGGCGGACTAGCGGGAGTATCTACGAGCAGTACTTC
CDR3aa: CARRTSGSIYEQYF

j_gene: TRBJ1-1
abundance: NA
v_gene: TRBV12-3/TRBV12-4
d_gene: NA
CDR3nt: TGTGCCAGCAGTTCTCCTCCGGGACAAATGAACACTAAAGCTTTCTTT
CDR3aa: CASSSPPGQMNTKAFF

j_gene: TRBJ2-7
abundance: NA
v_gene: TRBV10-3
d_gene: TRBD2
CDR3nt: TGTGCCATCAGCGGAGCCGGGACTAGCGTCTACGAGCAGTACTTC
CDR3aa: CAISGAGTSVYEQYF

j_gene: TRBJ2-5
abundance: few
v_gene: TRBV5-1
d_gene: TRBD2
CDR3nt: TGCGCCAGCAGCGCTATAGGACTAGCGGGGACTCAAGAGACCCAGTACTTC
CDR3aa: CASSAIGLAGTQETQYF

j_gene: TRBJ2-1
abundance: once
v_gene: TRBV27
d_gene: NA
CDR3nt: TGTGCCAGTTCTCCTCGCCGGCTTTCCTACAATGAGCAGTTCTTC
CDR3aa: CASSPRRLSYNEQFF

j_gene: TRBJ2-1
abundance: NA
v_gene: TRBV4-1
d_gene: NA
CDR3nt: TGCGCCAGCACCAACACCGGGGAGCAGTTCTTC
CDR3aa: CASTNTGEQFF

j_gene: TRBJ1-1
abundance: NA
v_gene: TRBV6-5
d_gene: NA
CDR3nt: TGTGCCCGCATTTGGCCCGGGGTTGCCCCTGACGCTTTCTTT
CDR3aa: CARIWPGVAPDAFF

j_gene: TRBJ2-1
abundance: NA
v_gene: TRBV7-9
d_gene: TRBD2
CDR3nt: TGTGCCAGCAGCTTATTCCCCCCAAGCGGGAGCTCCTACAATGAGCAGTTCTTC
CDR3aa: CASSLFPPSGSSYNEQFF

j_gene: TRBJ2-3
abundance: NA
v_gene: TRBV27
d_gene: TRBD2
CDR3nt: TGTGCCAGCAGTGATCGATCTAGCGGCTCCACAGATACGCAGTATTTT
CDR3aa: CASSDRSSGSTDTQYF

j_gene: TRBJ1-2
abundance: many
v_gene: TRBV27
d_gene: TRBD1
CDR3nt: TGTGCCAGCAGGAAAACGGGACAGGGAGGCTACACCTTC
CDR3aa: CASRKTGQGGYTF

j_gene: TRBJ2-7
abundance: few
v_gene: TRBV12-3/TRBV12-4
d_gene: TRBD1
CDR3nt: TGTGCCAGCAGTTTCGGGACAGGGGGGTCGTTCGAGCAGTACTTC
CDR3aa: CASSFGTGGSFEQYF

j_gene: TRBJ2-2
abundance: many
v_gene: TRBV7-2
d_gene: TRBD1
CDR3nt: TGTGCCAGCAGCCCGACAGGGCAGAACACCGGGGAGCTGTTTTTT
CDR3aa: CASSPTGQNTGELFF

j_gene: TRBJ2-2
abundance: many
v_gene: TRBV6-2/TRBV6-3
d_gene: NA
CDR3nt: TGTGCCAGCAGTTACGCAGGGTCGGACACCGGGGAGCTGTTTTTT
CDR3aa: CASSYAGSDTGELFF

j_gene: TRBJ2-3
abundance: NA
v_gene: TRBV4-1
d_gene: TRBD1
CDR3nt: TGCGCCAGCAGCCAAGTACGTGTGCCGGGACAGGGGGCAGATACGCAGTATTTT
CDR3aa: CASSQVRVPGQGADTQYF

j_gene: TRBJ1-5
abundance: many
v_gene: TRBV29-1
d_gene: NA
CDR3nt: TGCAGCGTTGGTGGAAATAGCAATCAGCCCCAGCATTTT
CDR3aa: CSVGGNSNQPQHF

j_gene: TRBJ2-7
abundance: few
v_gene: TRBV30
d_gene: NA
CDR3nt: TGTGCCTGGGGGACGGGACCCACCTACGAGCAGTACTTC
CDR3aa: CAWGTGPTYEQYF

j_gene: TRBJ2-1
abundance: many
v_gene: TRBV7-2
d_gene: TRBD2
CDR3nt: TGTGCCAGCAGCTTATATCCCGCGGGAGTAGCTCACAATGAGCAGTTCTTC
CDR3aa: CASSLYPAGVAHNEQFF

j_gene: TRBJ2-7
abundance: many
v_gene: TRBV20-1
d_gene: TRBD2
CDR3nt: TGCAGTGCTAGGACTAGCGGCTACGAGCAGTACTTC
CDR3aa: CSARTSGYEQYF

j_gene: TRBJ2-5
abundance: many
v_gene: TRBV7-2
d_gene: NA
CDR3nt: TGTGCCAGCAGCGGTACAGAGACCCAGTACTTC
CDR3aa: CASSGTETQYF